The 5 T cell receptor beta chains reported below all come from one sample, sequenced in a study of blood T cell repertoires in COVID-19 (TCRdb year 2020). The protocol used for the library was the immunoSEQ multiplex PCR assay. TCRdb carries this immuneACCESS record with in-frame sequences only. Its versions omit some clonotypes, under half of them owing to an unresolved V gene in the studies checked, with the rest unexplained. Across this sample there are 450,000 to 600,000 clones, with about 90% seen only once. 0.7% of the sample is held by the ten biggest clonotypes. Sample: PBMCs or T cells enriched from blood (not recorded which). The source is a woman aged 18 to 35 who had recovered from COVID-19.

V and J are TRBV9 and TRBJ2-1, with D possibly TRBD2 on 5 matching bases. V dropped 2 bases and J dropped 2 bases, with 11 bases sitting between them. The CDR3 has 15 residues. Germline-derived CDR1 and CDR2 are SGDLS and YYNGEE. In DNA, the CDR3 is TGTGCCAGCAGCGTTAGAGCGGACCCCTACAATGAGCAGTTCTTC. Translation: CASSVRADPYNEQFF.

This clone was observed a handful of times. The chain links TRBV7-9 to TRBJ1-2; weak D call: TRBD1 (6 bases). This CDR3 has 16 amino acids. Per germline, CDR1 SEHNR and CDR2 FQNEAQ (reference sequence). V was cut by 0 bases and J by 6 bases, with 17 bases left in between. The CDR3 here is CASSLATGILENGYTF. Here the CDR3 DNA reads TGTGCCAGCAGCTTAGCAACAGGGATTTTGGAAAATGGCTACACCTTC.

CDR3 DNA: TGTGCCAGCAGCTATATATCATGGACAGGGTCCTATGGCTACACCTTC. This encodes CASSYISWTGSYGYTF. This chain uses TRBV7-3 with TRBJ1-2; 8 nucleotides agree with TRBD1. CDR3 length: 16 amino acids. Germline V lookup: CDR1 SGHTA, CDR2 FQGTGA. The V gene end was trimmed by 4 bases and the J gene end by 4 bases; junction bases not matched to a gene: 11.

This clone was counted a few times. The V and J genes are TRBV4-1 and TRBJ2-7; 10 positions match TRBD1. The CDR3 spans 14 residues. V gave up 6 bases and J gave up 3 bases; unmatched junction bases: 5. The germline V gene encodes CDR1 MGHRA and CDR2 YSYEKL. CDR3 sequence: CASRRGTGDYEQYF. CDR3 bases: TGCGCCAGCAGACGAGGGACAGGGGACTACGAGCAGTACTTC.

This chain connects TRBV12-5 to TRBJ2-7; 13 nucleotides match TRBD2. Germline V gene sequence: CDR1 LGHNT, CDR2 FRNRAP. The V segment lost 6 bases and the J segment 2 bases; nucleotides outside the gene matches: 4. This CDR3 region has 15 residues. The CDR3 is CASGRGTSGAYEQYF. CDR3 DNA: TGTGCTAGTGGCAGAGGGACTAGCGGGGCCTACGAGCAGTACTTC. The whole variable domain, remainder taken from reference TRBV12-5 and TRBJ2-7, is DARVTQTPRHKVTEMGQEVTMRCQPILGHNTVFWYRQTMMQGLELLAYFRNRAPLDDSGMPKDRFSAEMPDATLATLKIQPSEPRDSAVYFCASGRGTSGAYEQYFGPGTRLTVT.